This T cell receptor (beta chain) was identified in a study of T cell repertoires in cytomegalovirus infection. Study-wide background: It can be stated that public TCR beta signatures indicated CMV infection as well as a matching HLA type.

There are 14 residues in the CDR3. Germline CDR1 SGHTA, CDR2 FQGNSA. Trimming removed 5 bases from V and 8 bases from J; junction bases left unmatched: 10. This clonotype was seen repeatedly, ten times or more. TCRdb independently ran MiXCR on the reads; one entry per CDR3 protein. This repertoire shows 250,000 or so distinct CDR3 sequences, roughly 10% found once; its top ten account for over 12%. This sequence was found in a human donor in good health (CMV status not recorded). Some clones in this sample may be carry-over from other donors' samples. Sequencing was performed on PBMCs. The rearrangement links TRBV7-2 to TRBJ2-5; 8 bases align to TRBD1. The CDR3 reads CASSHGQGVLTQYF. Written as DNA, the CDR3 is TGTGCCAGCAGCCATGGACAGGGAGTTTTAACCCAGTACTTC.